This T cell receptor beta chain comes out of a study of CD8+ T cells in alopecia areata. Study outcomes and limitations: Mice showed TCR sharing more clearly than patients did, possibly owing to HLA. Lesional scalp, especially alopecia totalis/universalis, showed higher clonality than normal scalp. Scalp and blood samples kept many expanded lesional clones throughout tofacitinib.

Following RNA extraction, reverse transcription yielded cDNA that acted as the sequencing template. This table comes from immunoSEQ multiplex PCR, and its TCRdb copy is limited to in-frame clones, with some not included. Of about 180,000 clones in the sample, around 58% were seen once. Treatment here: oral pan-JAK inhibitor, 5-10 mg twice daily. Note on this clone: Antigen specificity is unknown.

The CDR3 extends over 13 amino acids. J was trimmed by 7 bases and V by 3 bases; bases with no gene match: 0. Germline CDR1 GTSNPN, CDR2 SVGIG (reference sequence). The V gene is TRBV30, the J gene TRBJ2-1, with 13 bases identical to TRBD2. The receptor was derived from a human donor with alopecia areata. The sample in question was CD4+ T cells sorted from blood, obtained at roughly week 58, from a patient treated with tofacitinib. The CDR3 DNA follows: TGTGCCTGGAGACTAGCGGGGGGGAATGAGCAGTTCTTC. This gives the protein CAWRLAGGNEQFF.